This T cell receptor beta chain was recorded in a study of T cell responses to AZD1222 COVID-19 vaccine. Study summary: Second-dose recipients at about 4 or about 12 weeks were treated as one pooled group.

Germline CDR1 reads MNHNS; CDR2 reads SASEGT. There are 13 residues in the CDR3. Trimming removed 3 bases from V and 2 bases from J, with 8 bases in between. Concerning this clone itself: As yet, its antigen is unknown.

Profiled with immunoSEQ multiplex PCR; TCRdb holds only in-frame clones, not every one. The top ten clones hold over 15% of a sample with about 97,000 clones, roughly 84% of them seen once. Notes on the study in general: Among spike-specific TCRs, nearly half reportedly target unmutated variant regions. Clonal diversity was possibly underestimated, and white British individuals and females predominated among donors.

The V and J genes are TRBV6-1 and TRBJ2-7; D gene unclear. Sequenced here: peripheral blood, sampled on day 0 of AZD1222 vaccination. The clonotype comes from an adult in good health. As DNA, the CDR3 is TGTGCCAGCAGTGATAGCCCCCCCTACGAGCAGTACGTC. Residues: CASSDSPPYEQYV.